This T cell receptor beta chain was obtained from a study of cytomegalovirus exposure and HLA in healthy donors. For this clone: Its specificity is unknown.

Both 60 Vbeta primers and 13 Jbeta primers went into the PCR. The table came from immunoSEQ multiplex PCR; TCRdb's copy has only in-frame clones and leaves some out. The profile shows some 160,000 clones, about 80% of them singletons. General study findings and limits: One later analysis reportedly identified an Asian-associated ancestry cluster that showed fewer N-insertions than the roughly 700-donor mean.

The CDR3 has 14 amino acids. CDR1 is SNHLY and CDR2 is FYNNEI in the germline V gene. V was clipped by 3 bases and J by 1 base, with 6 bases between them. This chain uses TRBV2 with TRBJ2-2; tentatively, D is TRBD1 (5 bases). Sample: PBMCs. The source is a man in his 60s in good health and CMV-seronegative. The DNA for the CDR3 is TGTGCCAGCAGTGACAGGGTGAACACCGGGGAGCTGTTTTTT. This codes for CASSDRVNTGELFF. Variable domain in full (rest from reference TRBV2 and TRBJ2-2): EPEVTQTPSHQVTQMGQEVILRCVPISNHLYFYWYRQILGQKVEFLVSFYNNEISEKSEIFDDQFSVERPDGSNFTLKIRSTKLEDSAMYFCASSDRVNTGELFFGEGSRLTVL.